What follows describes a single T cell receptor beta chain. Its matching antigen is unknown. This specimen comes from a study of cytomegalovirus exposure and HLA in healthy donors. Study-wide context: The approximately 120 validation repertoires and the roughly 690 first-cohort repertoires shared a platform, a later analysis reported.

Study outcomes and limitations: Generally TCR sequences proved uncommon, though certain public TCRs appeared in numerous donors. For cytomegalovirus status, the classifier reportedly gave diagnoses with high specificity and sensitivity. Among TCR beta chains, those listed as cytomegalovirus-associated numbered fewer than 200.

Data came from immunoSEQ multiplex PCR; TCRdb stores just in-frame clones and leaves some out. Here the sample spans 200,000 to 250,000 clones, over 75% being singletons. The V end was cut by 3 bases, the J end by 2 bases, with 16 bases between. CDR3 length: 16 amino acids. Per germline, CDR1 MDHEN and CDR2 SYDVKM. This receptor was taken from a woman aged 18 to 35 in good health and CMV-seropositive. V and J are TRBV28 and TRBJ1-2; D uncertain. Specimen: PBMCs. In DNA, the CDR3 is TGTGCCAGCAGTTTTGGCAGGTTCCTTTCGAACTATGGCTACACCTTC. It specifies CASSFGRFLSNYGYTF.